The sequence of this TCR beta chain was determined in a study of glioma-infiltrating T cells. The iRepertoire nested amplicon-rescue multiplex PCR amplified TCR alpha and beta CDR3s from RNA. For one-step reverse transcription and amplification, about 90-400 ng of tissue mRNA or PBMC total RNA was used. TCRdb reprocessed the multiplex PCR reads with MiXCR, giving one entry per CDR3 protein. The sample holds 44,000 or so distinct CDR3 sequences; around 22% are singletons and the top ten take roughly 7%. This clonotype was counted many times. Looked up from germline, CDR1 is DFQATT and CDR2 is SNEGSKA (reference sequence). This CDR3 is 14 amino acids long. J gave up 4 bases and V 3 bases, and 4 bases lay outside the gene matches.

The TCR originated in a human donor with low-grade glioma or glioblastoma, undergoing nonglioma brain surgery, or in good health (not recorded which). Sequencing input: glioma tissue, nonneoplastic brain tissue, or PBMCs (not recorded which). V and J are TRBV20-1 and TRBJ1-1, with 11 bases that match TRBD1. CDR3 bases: TGCAGTGCTAGGGACAGGGGGCACGGCACTGAAGCTTTCTTT. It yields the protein CSARDRGHGTEAFF.